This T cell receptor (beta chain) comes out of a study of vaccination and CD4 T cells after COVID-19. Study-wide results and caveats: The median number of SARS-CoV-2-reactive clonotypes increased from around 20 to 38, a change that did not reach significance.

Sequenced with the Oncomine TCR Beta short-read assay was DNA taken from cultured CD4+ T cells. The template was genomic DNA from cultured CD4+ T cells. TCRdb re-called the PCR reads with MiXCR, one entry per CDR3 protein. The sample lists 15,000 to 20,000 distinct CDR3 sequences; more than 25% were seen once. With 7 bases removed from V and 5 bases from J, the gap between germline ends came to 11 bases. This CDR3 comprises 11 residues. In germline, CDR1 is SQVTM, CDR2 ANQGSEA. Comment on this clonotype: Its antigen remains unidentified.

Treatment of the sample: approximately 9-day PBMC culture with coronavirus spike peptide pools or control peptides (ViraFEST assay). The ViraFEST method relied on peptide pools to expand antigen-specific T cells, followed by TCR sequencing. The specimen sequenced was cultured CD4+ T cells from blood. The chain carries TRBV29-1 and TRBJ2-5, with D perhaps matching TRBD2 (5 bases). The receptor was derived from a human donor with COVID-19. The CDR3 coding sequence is TGCAGCGGAGGGCTTTTGGAGACCCAGTACTTC. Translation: CSGGLLETQYF.